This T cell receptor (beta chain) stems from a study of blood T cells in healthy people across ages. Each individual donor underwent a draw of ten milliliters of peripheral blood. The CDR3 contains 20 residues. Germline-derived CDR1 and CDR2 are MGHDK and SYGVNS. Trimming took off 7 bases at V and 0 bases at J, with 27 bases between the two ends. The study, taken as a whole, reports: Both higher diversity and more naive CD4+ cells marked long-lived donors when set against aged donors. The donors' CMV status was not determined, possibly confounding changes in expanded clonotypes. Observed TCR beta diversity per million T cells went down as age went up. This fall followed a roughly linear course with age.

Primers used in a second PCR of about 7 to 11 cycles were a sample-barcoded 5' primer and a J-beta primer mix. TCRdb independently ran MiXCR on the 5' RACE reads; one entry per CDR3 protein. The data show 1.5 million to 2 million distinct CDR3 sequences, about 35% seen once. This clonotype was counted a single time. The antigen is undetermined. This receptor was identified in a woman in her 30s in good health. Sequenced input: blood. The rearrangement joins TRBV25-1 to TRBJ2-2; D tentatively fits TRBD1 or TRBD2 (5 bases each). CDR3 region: CASTEGWDGRTGTNTGELFF. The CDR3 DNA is TGTGCCAGCACCGAGGGTTGGGACGGCCGAACGGGGACGAACACCGGGGAGCTGTTTTTT.